The 4 T cell receptor beta chains presented below share a single source sample, sequenced in a study of CD8+CD57+ T cells in acquired aplastic anemia. Profiling of TCR beta VDJ combinations and CDR3 sequences used genomic DNA as template. TCRdb redid the calling of the reads with MiXCR, one entry per CDR3 protein. The sample contains about 81,000 distinct CDR3 sequences, around 44% of which appear only once. The sample taken for sequencing was sorted CD4+, CD8+, or CD8+CD57+ T cells (not recorded which) from PBMCs. The receptors were sampled from a human donor in good health, serving as a control.

The rearrangement uses TRBV2 and TRBJ1-2, with D perhaps matching TRBD1 (6 bases). The germline gives CDR1 SNHLY, CDR2 FYNNEI. This CDR3 comprises 13 residues. The ends were cut back, 10 bases at V and 5 bases at J, with 17 bases in the middle. The CDR3 sequence is CAILTGYGYGYTF. The CDR3 DNA follows: TGTGCCATACTTACAGGGTATGGTTATGGCTACACCTTC.

The rearrangement joins TRBV19 to TRBJ2-7; 9 bases agree with TRBD1. Trimming cost V 4 bases and J 4 bases; bases outside gene matches: 11. Germline CDR1 is LNHDA and CDR2 is SQIVND (reference sequence). The CDR3 sequence is 16 residues long. The CDR3: CASSTGAGTGSYEQYF. The CDR3 DNA is TGTGCCAGTAGTACTGGGGCCGGGACAGGGTCTTACGAGCAGTACTTC. The full variable domain, with the rest looked up from reference TRBV19 and TRBJ2-7, is DGGITQSPKYLFRKEGQNVTLSCEQNLNHDAMYWYRQDPGQGLRLIYYSQIVNDFQKGDIAEGYSVSREKKESFPLTVTSAQKNPTAFYLCASSTGAGTGSYEQYFGPGTRLTVT.

This clonotype was counted at least ten times. The rearrangement uses TRBV13 and TRBJ2-7; D unclear. This CDR3 comprises 12 residues. V was shortened by 4 bases and J by 2 bases, with 6 bases between the two germline ends. The germline CDR1 and CDR2 sequences are PRHDT and FYEKMQ (reference sequence). The CDR3 sequence is CASSSRPYEQYF. The CDR3, as DNA: TGTGCCAGCAGCTCCCGACCCTACGAGCAGTACTTC.

The chain recombines TRBV7-9 with TRBJ1-2; TRBD1 might be the D (5 bases). The CDR3 consists of 14 residues. V dropped 1 base and J dropped 4 bases, with 10 bases sitting between them. Germline V gene sequence: CDR1 SEHNR, CDR2 FQNEAQ (reference sequence). In DNA form, the CDR3 reads TGTGCCAGCAGCTTAGGGCACAGGACCTATGGCTACACCTTC. Protein product: CASSLGHRTYGYTF.